A selection of T cell receptor beta chains follows, all from one sample in a study of Tregs in tolerant kidney transplant recipients. TCRdb's table, derived via immunoSEQ multiplex PCR, lists solely in-frame clones and lacks some. The data show about 120,000 clones, 85% to 95% seen once. Sequencing was performed on CD4+ T cells from blood. The receptors come from a human donor in good health. The CDR3 runs from the conserved cysteine through the conserved F or W. A D gene is named only where the DNA matches it firmly. Not all rows give a size; the values are once, few, many and, for expanded clones, a class.

D: .; size: .; J: TRBJ1-5; V: TRBV6-6; CDR3: CASRVNRNSNQPQHF; DNA: TGTGCCAGCAGAGTAAACAGGAATAGCAATCAGCCCCAGCATTTT
D: .; size: .; J: TRBJ1-5; V: TRBV10-2; CDR3: CASSTLGYNQPQHF; DNA: TGCGCCAGCAGTACCCTAGGGTACAATCAGCCCCAGCATTTT
D: .; size: .; J: TRBJ2-2; V: TRBV4-1; CDR3: CASSRLGPRPLNSGELFF; DNA: TGCGCCAGCAGCCGACTGGGGCCTCGACCCCTAAACTCCGGGGAGCTGTTTTTT
D: .; size: .; J: TRBJ1-4; V: TRBV2; CDR3: CASSRDKANEKLFF; DNA: TGTGCCAGCAGCCGGGACAAAGCTAATGAAAAACTGTTTTTT
D: TRBD1; size: .; J: TRBJ2-3; V: TRBV6-6; CDR3: CASSRRGQERTDTQYF; DNA: TGTGCCAGCAGTAGAAGAGGACAGGAGCGCACAGATACGCAGTATTTT
D: TRBD1; size: .; J: TRBJ2-7; V: TRBV5-1; CDR3: CASSETGPSYEQYF; DNA: TGCGCCAGCAGCGAGACAGGGCCATCCTACGAGCAGTACTTC
D: .; size: .; J: TRBJ2-2; V: TRBV18; CDR3: CASSLSTDGELFF; DNA: TGTGCCAGCTCACTATCGACAGACGGGGAGCTGTTTTTT
D: TRBD1; size: once; J: TRBJ2-7; V: TRBV4-1; CDR3: CASSHGLGQGTPYEQYF; DNA: TGCGCCAGCAGCCACGGGTTGGGACAGGGCACCCCCTACGAGCAGTACTTC
D: TRBD1; size: once; J: TRBJ2-3; V: TRBV2; CDR3: CASSTGTGDPQYF; DNA: TGTGCCAGCAGTACTGGGACAGGGGACCCACAGTATTTT
D: .; size: .; J: TRBJ2-5; V: TRBV9; CDR3: CASSVDPDQTQYF; DNA: TGTGCCAGCAGCGTAGACCCCGATCAGACCCAGTACTTC
D: .; size: .; J: TRBJ1-1; V: TRBV7-2; CDR3: CASSLGPAYTEAFF; DNA: TGTGCCAGCAGCTTAGGGCCAGCATACACTGAAGCTTTCTTT
D: .; size: .; J: TRBJ2-1; V: TRBV4-1; CDR3: CASSQGGSYNEQFF; DNA: TGCGCCAGCAGCCAAGGTGGTTCCTACAATGAGCAGTTCTTC
D: .; size: .; J: TRBJ1-1; V: TRBV5-1; CDR3: CASSLYPPGLNTEAFF; DNA: TGCGCCAGCAGCTTGTACCCCCCAGGGCTGAACACTGAAGCTTTCTTT
D: .; size: .; J: TRBJ2-3; V: TRBV4-2; CDR3: CASSHGRRSGGDTQYF; DNA: TGTGCCAGCAGTCACGGCCGGCGGTCCGGGGGAGATACGCAGTATTTT
D: .; size: .; J: TRBJ1-5; V: TRBV4-1; CDR3: CASSQSTPGAVRGNQPQHF; DNA: TGCGCCAGCAGCCAATCGACCCCGGGAGCGGTCAGGGGCAATCAGCCCCAGCATTTT
D: .; size: .; J: TRBJ2-4; V: TRBV4-1; CDR3: CASSAMGLPEYF; DNA: TGCGCCAGCAGTGCCATGGGACTTCCGGAGTACTTC
D: .; size: few; J: TRBJ1-6; V: TRBV2; CDR3: CASRITNSPLHF; DNA: TGTGCCAGCAGGATAACTAATTCACCCCTCCACTTT
D: .; size: .; J: TRBJ2-6; V: TRBV2; CDR3: CARKNSGANVLTF; DNA: TGTGCCAGGAAAAATTCTGGGGCCAACGTCCTGACTTTC
D: TRBD1; size: .; J: TRBJ1-1; V: TRBV9; CDR3: CASSVGLGGYEAEAFF; DNA: TGTGCCAGCAGCGTAGGTTTAGGGGGCTATGAAGCTGAAGCTTTCTTT
D: TRBD2; size: .; J: TRBJ2-7; V: TRBV6-5; CDR3: CASSYEAGASYEQYF; DNA: TGTGCCAGCAGTTACGAAGCGGGGGCTTCCTACGAGCAGTACTTC
D: .; size: .; J: TRBJ2-5; V: TRBV6-1; CDR3: CASRGGWYQETQYF; DNA: TGTGCCAGCAGGGGGGGATGGTACCAAGAGACCCAGTACTTC
D: .; size: .; J: TRBJ2-3; V: TRBV19; CDR3: CASRTVSTDTQYF; DNA: TGTGCCAGTAGGACAGTTAGCACAGATACGCAGTATTTT
D: .; size: .; J: TRBJ1-3; V: TRBV6-5; CDR3: CASRQSLSGNTIYF; DNA: TGTGCCAGCAGACAGTCTCTCTCTGGAAACACCATATATTTT
D: TRBD2; size: .; J: TRBJ2-3; V: TRBV4-2; CDR3: CASSQAGLAGLGEDTQYF; DNA: TGTGCCAGCAGCCAAGCCGGACTAGCGGGACTAGGGGAAGATACGCAGTATTTT
D: TRBD1; size: .; J: TRBJ1-1; V: TRBV18; CDR3: CASSGRFRQGRTEAFF; DNA: TGTGCCAGCTCAGGTCGGTTTCGACAGGGTCGGACTGAAGCTTTCTTT
D: .; size: few; J: TRBJ2-6; V: TRBV19; CDR3: CASSIPRVVGANVLTF; DNA: TGTGCCAGTAGTATACCCCGTGTCGTTGGGGCCAACGTCCTGACTTTC
D: TRBD2; size: .; J: TRBJ2-3; V: TRBV9; CDR3: CASSLGLVAGGPGDTQYF; DNA: TGTGCCAGCAGCCTGGGGTTAGTAGCGGGAGGGCCCGGAGATACGCAGTATTTT
D: .; size: .; J: TRBJ1-5; V: TRBV2; CDR3: CASSERSLLGRQPQHF; DNA: TGTGCCAGCAGTGAAAGGAGCCTCCTCGGCAGGCAGCCCCAGCATTTT
D: TRBD2; size: .; J: TRBJ2-1; V: TRBV10-1; CDR3: CASSASSGRVNEQFF; DNA: TGCGCCAGCAGTGCGTCTAGCGGGAGGGTCAATGAGCAGTTCTTC
D: .; size: .; J: TRBJ2-3; V: TRBV7-2; CDR3: CASRPTESTDTQYF; DNA: TGTGCCAGCAGACCGACAGAGAGCACAGATACGCAGTATTTT
D: TRBD2; size: .; J: TRBJ2-5; V: TRBV7-2; CDR3: CASSLRLAGGLGMKETQYF; DNA: TGTGCCAGCAGCCTCCGACTAGCGGGAGGGTTGGGTATGAAAGAGACCCAGTACTTC
D: TRBD1; size: once; J: TRBJ2-5; V: TRBV9; CDR3: CASSPYRGKLQETQYF; DNA: TGTGCCAGCAGCCCGTACAGGGGAAAGTTACAAGAGACCCAGTACTTC
D: .; size: .; J: TRBJ1-5; V: TRBV6-6; CDR3: CASSHGGLQQPQHF; DNA: TGTGCCAGCAGCCATGGGGGTTTGCAACAGCCCCAGCATTTT
D: .; size: .; J: TRBJ2-1; V: TRBV10-3; CDR3: CAISELQDSPYNEQFF; DNA: TGTGCCATCAGTGAGCTTCAAGACAGCCCCTACAATGAGCAGTTCTTC
D: .; size: .; J: TRBJ2-2; V: TRBV2; CDR3: CASSVHQYTGELFF; DNA: TGTGCCAGCAGTGTCCACCAGTACACCGGGGAGCTGTTTTTT
D: .; size: .; J: TRBJ1-4; V: TRBV5-1; CDR3: CASSPSTGAGNEKLFF; DNA: TGCGCCAGCAGCCCCAGCACGGGGGCTGGTAATGAAAAACTGTTTTTT
D: .; size: .; J: TRBJ1-5; V: TRBV19; CDR3: CASSLTHRAWNQPQHF; DNA: TGTGCCAGTAGTTTGACTCACAGGGCTTGGAATCAGCCCCAGCATTTT
D: TRBD2; size: .; J: TRBJ2-7; V: TRBV6-5; CDR3: CASSRGLAGIPEQYF; DNA: TGTGCCAGCAGTCGCGGACTAGCGGGAATTCCGGAGCAGTACTTC
D: .; size: .; J: TRBJ2-5; V: TRBV19; CDR3: CASSRPLGTGETQYF; DNA: TGTGCCAGTAGTCGTCCCTTGGGGACGGGGGAGACCCAGTACTTC
D: TRBD1; size: .; J: TRBJ1-2; V: TRBV29-1; CDR3: CSVGTGGTYGYTF; DNA: TGCAGCGTTGGGACAGGGGGTACCTATGGCTACACCTTC
D: .; size: .; J: TRBJ1-4; V: TRBV11-2; CDR3: CASSPQGGEKLFF; DNA: TGTGCCAGCAGTCCTCAGGGTGGTGAAAAACTGTTTTTT
D: TRBD1; size: .; J: TRBJ2-7; V: TRBV6-5; CDR3: CASSSAGTGRREQYF; DNA: TGTGCCAGCAGTTCTGCCGGGACAGGGAGACGCGAGCAGTACTTC
D: TRBD1; size: .; J: TRBJ2-7; V: TRBV14; CDR3: CASSQGQLLFYEQYF; DNA: TGTGCCAGCAGCCAGGGACAGCTTCTATTCTACGAGCAGTACTTC
D: TRBD1; size: .; J: TRBJ1-2; V: TRBV7-9; CDR3: CASSLGGGTGAYGYTF; DNA: TGTGCCAGCAGCTTAGGCGGTGGGACAGGAGCCTATGGCTACACCTTC
D: TRBD2; size: .; J: TRBJ2-2; V: TRBV5-4; CDR3: CASSLALSSGGNTGELFF; DNA: TGTGCCAGCAGCTTGGCCTTGTCTAGCGGGGGGAACACCGGGGAGCTGTTTTTT
D: TRBD2; size: .; J: TRBJ2-1; V: TRBV5-4; CDR3: CASSAGGASSYNEQFF; DNA: TGTGCCAGCAGTGCCGGGGGGGCGAGCTCCTACAATGAGCAGTTCTTC
D: .; size: once; J: TRBJ2-7; V: TRBV6-5; CDR3: CASSYSRGGEQYF; DNA: TGTGCCAGCAGTTACTCGAGAGGGGGCGAGCAGTACTTC
D: .; size: .; J: TRBJ2-7; V: TRBV5-1; CDR3: CASSFELAVNEQYF; DNA: TGCGCCAGCAGCTTTGAACTAGCCGTGAACGAGCAGTACTTC
D: .; size: .; J: TRBJ2-5; V: TRBV5-4; CDR3: CASSTREFETQYF; DNA: TGTGCCAGCAGCACCCGGGAGTTTGAGACCCAGTACTTC
D: .; size: .; J: TRBJ2-3; V: TRBV10-1; CDR3: CASSDGGTDTQYF; DNA: TGCGCCAGCAGTGATGGGGGGACAGATACGCAGTATTTT
D: .; size: .; J: TRBJ2-7; V: TRBV10-3; CDR3: CASQDGSYEQYF; DNA: TGTGCCAGCCAGGACGGCTCCTACGAGCAGTACTTC
D: TRBD2; size: .; J: TRBJ2-2; V: TRBV5-1; CDR3: CASSHSGRAEDGELFF; DNA: TGCGCCAGCAGCCATAGCGGGAGGGCAGAGGACGGGGAGCTGTTTTTT
D: TRBD1; size: .; J: TRBJ2-7; V: TRBV7-9; CDR3: CASSLVLSGGFEQYF; DNA: TGTGCCAGCAGCTTAGTGCTGTCAGGGGGCTTTGAGCAGTACTTC
D: .; size: .; J: TRBJ1-3; V: TRBV2; CDR3: CASSPGRSGNTIYF; DNA: TGTGCCAGCAGTCCAGGGAGGTCTGGAAACACCATATATTTT